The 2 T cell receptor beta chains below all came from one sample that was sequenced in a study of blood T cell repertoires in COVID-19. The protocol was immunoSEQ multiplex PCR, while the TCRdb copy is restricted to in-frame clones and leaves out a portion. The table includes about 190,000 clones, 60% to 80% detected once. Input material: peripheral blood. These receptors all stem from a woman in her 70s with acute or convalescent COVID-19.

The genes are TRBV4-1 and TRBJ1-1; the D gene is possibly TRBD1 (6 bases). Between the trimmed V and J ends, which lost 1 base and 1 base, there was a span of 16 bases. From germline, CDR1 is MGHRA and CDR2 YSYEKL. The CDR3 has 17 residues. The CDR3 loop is CASSQVSYRVKNTEAFF. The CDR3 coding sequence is TGCGCCAGCAGCCAAGTTTCGTACAGGGTGAAGAACACTGAAGCTTTCTTT.

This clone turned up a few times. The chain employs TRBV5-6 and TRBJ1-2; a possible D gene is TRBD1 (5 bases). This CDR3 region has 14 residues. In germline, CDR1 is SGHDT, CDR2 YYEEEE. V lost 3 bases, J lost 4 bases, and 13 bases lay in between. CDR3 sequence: CASSSPAGPYGYTF. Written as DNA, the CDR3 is TGTGCCAGCAGCTCGCCGGCGGGGCCCTATGGCTACACCTTC.